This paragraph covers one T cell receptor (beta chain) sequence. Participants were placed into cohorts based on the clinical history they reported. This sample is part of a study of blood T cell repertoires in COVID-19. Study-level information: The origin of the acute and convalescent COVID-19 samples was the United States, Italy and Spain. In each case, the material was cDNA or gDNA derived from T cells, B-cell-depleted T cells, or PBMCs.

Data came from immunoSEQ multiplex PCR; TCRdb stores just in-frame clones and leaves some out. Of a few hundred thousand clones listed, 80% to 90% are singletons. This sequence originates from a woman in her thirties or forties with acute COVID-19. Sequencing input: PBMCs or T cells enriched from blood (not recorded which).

This chain's CDR3 is CASGWGGVTGANVLTF. CDR3 nucleotide sequence: TGTGCCAGCGGATGGGGAGGGGTAACTGGGGCCAACGTCCTGACTTTC. The V call is TRBV7-3, the J call TRBJ2-6; 7 nucleotides agree with TRBD2. CDR1 is SGHTA, CDR2 FQGTGA, per germline. V dropped 8 bases and J dropped 2; count of bases not matched to a gene: 9. This CDR3 spans 16 amino acids.